This TCR beta chain was identified during a study of T cells in women clearing cervical HPV infection. About the research overall: Cases' blood sampling followed lesion detection by median about 21 weeks (90 to 200).

TCR beta CDR3 amplified by multiplex PCR from approximately 1,100 ng genomic DNA. Produced via immunoSEQ multiplex PCR; TCRdb's table is partial and in-frame only. There are around 22,000 clones in the sample, with approximately 3.5% held by the top ten. Germline lookup yields CDR1 GTSNPN and CDR2 SVGIG (reference sequence). The CDR3 length is 14 residues. V lost 4 bases and J lost 9; bases outside the gene matches: 7. In regard to this clone: Its target is unknown. Sequencing ends 3 residues short of the CDR3 end; the germline J gene provides the rest.

General study points: Cases carried less TRBV6-7 than controls: approximately 0.1% versus 0.16%.

What was sequenced was blood buffy coat. The rearrangement links TRBV30 to TRBJ2-1; 12 nucleotides match TRBD2. The sequence came from a woman aged 18-70 years with a cervical HPV16 infection that either progressed to CIN3+ or cleared (not recorded which). The part of the CDR3 DNA that was read is TGTGCCTGGACTAGACTAGCGGGAGCGGGTGAG. Residues: CAWTRLAGAGE. The full CDR3 sequence reads CAWTRLAGAGEQFF. The full variable domain, completed using reference TRBV30 and TRBJ2-1, is SQTIHQWPATLVQPVGSPLSLECTVEGTSNPNLYWYRQAAGRGLQLLFYSVGIGQISSEVPQNLSASRPQDRQFILSSKKLLLSDSGFYLCAWTRLAGAGEQFFGPGTRLTVL.